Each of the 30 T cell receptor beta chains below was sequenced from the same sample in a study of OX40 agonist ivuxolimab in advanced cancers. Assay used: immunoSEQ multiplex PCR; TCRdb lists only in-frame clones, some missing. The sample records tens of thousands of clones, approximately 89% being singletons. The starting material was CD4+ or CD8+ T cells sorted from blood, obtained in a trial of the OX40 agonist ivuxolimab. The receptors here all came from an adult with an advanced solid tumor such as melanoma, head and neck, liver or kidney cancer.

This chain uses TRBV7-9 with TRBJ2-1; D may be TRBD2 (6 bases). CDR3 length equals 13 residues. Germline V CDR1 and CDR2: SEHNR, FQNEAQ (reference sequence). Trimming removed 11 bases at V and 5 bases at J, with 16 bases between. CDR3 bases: TGTGCCGAGCAGAACGGGGGTAACAATGAGCAGTTCTTC. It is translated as CAEQNGGNNEQFF. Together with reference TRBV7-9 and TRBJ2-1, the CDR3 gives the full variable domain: DTGVSQNPRHKITKRGQNVTFRCDPISEHNRLYWYRQTLGQGPEFLTYFQNEAQLEKSRLLSDRFSAERPKGSFSTLEIQRTEQGDSAMYLCAEQNGGNNEQFFGPGTRLTVL.

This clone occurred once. The CDR3 sequence is CASSQEWSRTDTQYF. The CDR3 nucleotides read TGTGCCAGCAGCCAAGAATGGAGTAGAACAGATACGCAGTATTTT. V usage is TRBV4-2 and J usage is TRBJ2-3; D unresolved. The ends were cut back, 0 bases at V and 3 bases at J, with 10 bases in the middle. Germline assignment: CDR1 LGHNA and CDR2 YNFKEQ. CDR3 length: 15 residues.

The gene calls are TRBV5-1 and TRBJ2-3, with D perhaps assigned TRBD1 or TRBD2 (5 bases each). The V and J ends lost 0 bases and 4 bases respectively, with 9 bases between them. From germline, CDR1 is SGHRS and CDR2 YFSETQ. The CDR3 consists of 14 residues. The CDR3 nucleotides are TGCGCCAGCAGCTTGGAAGGGGACCCAGATACGCAGTATTTT. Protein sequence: CASSLEGDPDTQYF.

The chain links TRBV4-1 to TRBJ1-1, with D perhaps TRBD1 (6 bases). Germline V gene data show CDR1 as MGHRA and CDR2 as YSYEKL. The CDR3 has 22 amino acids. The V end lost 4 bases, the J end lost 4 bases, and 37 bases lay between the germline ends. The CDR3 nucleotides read TGCGCCAGCAGCCGTGGGGGGGGCGCGGCCGCGGGACCCCGCACAAGGCCCACTGAAGCTTTCTTT. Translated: CASSRGGGAAAGPRTRPTEAFF.

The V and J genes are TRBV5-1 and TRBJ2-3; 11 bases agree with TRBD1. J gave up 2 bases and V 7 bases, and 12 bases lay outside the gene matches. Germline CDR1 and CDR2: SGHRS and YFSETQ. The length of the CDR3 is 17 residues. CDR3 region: CASGAGQGVFDTDTQYF. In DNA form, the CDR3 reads TGCGCCAGCGGGGCGGGACAGGGGGTTTTTGACACAGATACGCAGTATTTT.

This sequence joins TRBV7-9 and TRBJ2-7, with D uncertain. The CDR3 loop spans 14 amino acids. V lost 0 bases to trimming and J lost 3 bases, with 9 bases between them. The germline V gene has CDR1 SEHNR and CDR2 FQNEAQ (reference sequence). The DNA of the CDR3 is TGTGCCAGCAGCTTAGCCTTTGGGGTCTACGAGCAGTACTTC. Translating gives CASSLAFGVYEQYF.

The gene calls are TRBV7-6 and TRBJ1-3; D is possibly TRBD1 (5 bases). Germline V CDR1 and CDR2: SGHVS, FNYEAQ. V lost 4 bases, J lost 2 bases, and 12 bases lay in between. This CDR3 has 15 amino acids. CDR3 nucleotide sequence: TGTGCCAGCAGCTCTCCAAGAGGGGCTGGAAACACCATATATTTT. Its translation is CASSSPRGAGNTIYF.

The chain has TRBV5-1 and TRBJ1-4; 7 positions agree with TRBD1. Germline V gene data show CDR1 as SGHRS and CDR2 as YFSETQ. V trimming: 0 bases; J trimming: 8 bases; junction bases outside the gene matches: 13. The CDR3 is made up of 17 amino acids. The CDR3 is CASSLVRGPTEGEKLFF. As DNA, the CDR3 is TGCGCCAGCAGCTTGGTTAGGGGGCCCACGGAGGGCGAAAAACTGTTTTTT. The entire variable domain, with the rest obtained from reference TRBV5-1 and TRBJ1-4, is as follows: KAGVTQTPRYLIKTRGQQVTLSCSPISGHRSVSWYQQTPGQGLQFLFEYFSETQRNKGNFPGRFSGRQFSNSRSEMNVSTLELGDSALYLCASSLVRGPTEGEKLFFGSGTQLSVL.

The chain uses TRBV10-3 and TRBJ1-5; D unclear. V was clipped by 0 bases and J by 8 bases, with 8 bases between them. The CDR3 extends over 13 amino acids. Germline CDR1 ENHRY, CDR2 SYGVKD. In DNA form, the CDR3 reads TGTGCCATCAGTGAGTCCGGGTATGAGCCCCAGCATTTT. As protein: CAISESGYEPQHF.

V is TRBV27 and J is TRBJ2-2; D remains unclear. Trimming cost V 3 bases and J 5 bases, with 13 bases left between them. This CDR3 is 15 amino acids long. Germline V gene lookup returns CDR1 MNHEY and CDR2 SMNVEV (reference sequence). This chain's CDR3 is CASSFWPSRTGELFF. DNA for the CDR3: TGTGCCAGCAGTTTTTGGCCTTCCCGGACCGGGGAGCTGTTTTTT.

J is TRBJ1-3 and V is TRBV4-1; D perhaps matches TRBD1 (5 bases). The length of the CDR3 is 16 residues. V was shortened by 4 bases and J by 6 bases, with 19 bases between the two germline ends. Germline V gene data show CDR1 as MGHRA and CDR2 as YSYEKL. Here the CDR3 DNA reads TGCGCCAGCAGCCTAAATTCCGGGACCTTACTAAACACCATATATTTT. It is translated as CASSLNSGTLLNTIYF.

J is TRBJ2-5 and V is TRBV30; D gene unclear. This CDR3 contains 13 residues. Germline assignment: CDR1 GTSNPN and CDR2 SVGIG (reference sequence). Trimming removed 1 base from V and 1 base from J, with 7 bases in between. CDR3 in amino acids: CAWSARLQETQYF. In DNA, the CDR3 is TGTGCCTGGAGTGCGAGACTCCAAGAGACCCAGTACTTC.

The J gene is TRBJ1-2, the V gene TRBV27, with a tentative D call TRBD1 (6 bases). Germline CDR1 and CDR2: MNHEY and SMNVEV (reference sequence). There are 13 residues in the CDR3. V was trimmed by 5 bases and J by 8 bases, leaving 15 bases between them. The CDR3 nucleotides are TGTGCCAGCAGTCCCGACAGGAGCCGGGGCTACACCTTC. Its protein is CASSPDRSRGYTF.

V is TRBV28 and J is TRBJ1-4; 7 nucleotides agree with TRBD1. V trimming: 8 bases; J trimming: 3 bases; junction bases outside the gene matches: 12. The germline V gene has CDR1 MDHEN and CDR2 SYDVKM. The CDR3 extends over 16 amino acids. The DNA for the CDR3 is TGTGCCAGCGGCACAGGGGTAGGGGGGTCTAATGAAAAACTGTTTTTT. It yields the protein CASGTGVGGSNEKLFF.

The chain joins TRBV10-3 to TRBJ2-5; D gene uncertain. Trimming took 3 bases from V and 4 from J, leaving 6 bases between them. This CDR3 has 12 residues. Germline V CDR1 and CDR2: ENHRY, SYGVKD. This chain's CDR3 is CAISDGGETQYF. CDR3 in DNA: TGTGCCATCAGTGATGGCGGAGAGACCCAGTACTTC.

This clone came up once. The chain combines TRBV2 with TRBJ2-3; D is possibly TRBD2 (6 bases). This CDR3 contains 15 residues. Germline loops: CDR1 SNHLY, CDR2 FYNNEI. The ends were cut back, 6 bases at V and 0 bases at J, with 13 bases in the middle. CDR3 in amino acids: CASSLDGTSTDTQYF. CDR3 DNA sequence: TGTGCCAGCAGCTTAGACGGGACTAGCACAGATACGCAGTATTTT. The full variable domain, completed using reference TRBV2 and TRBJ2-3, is EPEVTQTPSHQVTQMGQEVILRCVPISNHLYFYWYRQILGQKVEFLVSFYNNEISEKSEIFDDQFSVERPDGSNFTLKIRSTKLEDSAMYFCASSLDGTSTDTQYFGPGTRLTVL.

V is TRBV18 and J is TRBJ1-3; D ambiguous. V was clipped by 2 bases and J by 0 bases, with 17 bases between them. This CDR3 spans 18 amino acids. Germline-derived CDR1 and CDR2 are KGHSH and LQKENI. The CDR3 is CASSPSWATVSSGNTIYF. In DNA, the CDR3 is TGTGCCAGCTCACCAAGCTGGGCAACAGTTAGCTCTGGAAACACCATATATTTT.

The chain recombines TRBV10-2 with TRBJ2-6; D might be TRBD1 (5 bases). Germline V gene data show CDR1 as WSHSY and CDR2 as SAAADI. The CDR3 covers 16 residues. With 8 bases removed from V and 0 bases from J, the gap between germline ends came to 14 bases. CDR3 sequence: CASGRVLGSGANVLTF. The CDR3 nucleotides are TGCGCCAGCGGCAGGGTGCTTGGCTCTGGGGCCAACGTCCTGACTTTC.

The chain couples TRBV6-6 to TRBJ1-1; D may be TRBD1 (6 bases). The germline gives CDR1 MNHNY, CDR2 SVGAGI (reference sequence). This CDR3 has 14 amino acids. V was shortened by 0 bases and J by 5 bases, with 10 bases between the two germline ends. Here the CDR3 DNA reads TGTGCCAGCAGTTACTCCCAGGGGCGGACTGAAGCTTTCTTT. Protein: CASSYSQGRTEAFF.

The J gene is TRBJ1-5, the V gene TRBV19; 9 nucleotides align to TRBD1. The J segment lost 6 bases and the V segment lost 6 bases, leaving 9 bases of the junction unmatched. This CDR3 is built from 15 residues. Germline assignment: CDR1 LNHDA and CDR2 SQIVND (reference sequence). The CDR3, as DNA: TGTGCCAGTAGCTCCGGGACAGGGATAGGTCAGCCCCAGCATTTT. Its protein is CASSSGTGIGQPQHF. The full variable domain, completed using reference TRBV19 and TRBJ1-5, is DGGITQSPKYLFRKEGQNVTLSCEQNLNHDAMYWYRQDPGQGLRLIYYSQIVNDFQKGDIAEGYSVSREKKESFPLTVTSAQKNPTAFYLCASSSGTGIGQPQHFGDGTRLSIL.

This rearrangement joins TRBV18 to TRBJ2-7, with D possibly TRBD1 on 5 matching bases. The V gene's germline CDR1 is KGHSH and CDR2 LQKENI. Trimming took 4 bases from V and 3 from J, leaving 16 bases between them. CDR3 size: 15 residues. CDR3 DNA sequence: TGTGCCAGCTCACTAGGGGTAGTAACGAGCTACGAGCAGTACTTC. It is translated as CASSLGVVTSYEQYF.

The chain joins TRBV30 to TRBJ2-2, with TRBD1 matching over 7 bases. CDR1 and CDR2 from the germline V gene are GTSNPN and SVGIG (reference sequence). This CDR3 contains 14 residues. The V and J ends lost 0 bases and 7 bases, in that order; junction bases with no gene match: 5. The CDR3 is CAWSVVRDSGELFF. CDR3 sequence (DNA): TGTGCCTGGAGTGTAGTCAGGGACAGCGGGGAGCTGTTTTTT.

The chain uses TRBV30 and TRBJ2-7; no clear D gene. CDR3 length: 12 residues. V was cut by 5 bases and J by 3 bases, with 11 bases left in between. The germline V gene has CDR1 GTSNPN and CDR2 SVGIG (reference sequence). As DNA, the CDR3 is TGTGCCTGGTCGGTCGCTCTCTACGAGCAGTACTTC. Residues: CAWSVALYEQYF. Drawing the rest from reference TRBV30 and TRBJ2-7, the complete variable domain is SQTIHQWPATLVQPVGSPLSLECTVEGTSNPNLYWYRQAAGRGLQLLFYSVGIGQISSEVPQNLSASRPQDRQFILSSKKLLLSDSGFYLCAWSVALYEQYFGPGTRLTVT.

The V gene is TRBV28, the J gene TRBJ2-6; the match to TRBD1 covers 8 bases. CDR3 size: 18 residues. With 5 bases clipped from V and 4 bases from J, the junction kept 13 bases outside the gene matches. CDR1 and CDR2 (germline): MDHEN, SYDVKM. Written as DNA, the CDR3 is TGTGCCAGCAGTCCCCCCGACAGGGGATATTACGGGGCCAACGTCCTGACTTTC. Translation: CASSPPDRGYYGANVLTF.

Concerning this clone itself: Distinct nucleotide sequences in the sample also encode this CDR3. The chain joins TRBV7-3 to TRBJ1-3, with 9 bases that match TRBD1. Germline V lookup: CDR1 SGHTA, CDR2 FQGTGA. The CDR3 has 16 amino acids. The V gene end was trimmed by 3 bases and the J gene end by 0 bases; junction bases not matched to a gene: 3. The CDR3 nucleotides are TGTGCCAGCAGCTTGACAGGGGGGAACTCTGGAAACACCATATATTTT. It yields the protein CASSLTGGNSGNTIYF.

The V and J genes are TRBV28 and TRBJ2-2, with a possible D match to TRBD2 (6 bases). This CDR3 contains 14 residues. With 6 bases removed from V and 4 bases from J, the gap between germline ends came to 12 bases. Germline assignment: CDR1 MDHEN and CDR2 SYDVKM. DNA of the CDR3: TGTGCCAGCAGAACTAGCCTCTTCACCGGGGAGCTGTTTTTT. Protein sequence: CASRTSLFTGELFF.

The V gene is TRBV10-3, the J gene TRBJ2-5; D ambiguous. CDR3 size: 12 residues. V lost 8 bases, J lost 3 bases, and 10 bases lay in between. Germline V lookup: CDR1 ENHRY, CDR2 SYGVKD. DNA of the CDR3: TGTGCCATCGCCCCGACCGAAGAGACCCAGTACTTC. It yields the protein CAIAPTEETQYF.

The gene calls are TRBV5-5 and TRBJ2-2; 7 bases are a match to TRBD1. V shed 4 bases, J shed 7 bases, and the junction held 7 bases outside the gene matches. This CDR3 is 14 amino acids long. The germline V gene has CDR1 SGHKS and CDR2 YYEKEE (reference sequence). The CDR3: CASSRQGGDGELFF. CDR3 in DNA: TGTGCCAGCAGCCGACAGGGTGGTGACGGGGAGCTGTTTTTT.

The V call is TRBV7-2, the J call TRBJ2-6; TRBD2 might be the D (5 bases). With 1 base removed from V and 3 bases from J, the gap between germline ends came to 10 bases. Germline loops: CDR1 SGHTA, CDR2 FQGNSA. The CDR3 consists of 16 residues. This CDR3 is CASSLEGGFGANVLTF. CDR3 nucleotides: TGTGCCAGCAGCTTAGAGGGCGGGTTTGGGGCCAACGTCCTGACTTTC. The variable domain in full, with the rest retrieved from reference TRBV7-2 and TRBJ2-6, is GAGVSQSPSNKVTEKGKDVELRCDPISGHTALYWYRQSLGQGLEFLIYFQGNSAPDKSGLPSDRFSAERTGGSVSTLTIQRTQQEDSAVYLCASSLEGGFGANVLTFGAGSRLTVL.

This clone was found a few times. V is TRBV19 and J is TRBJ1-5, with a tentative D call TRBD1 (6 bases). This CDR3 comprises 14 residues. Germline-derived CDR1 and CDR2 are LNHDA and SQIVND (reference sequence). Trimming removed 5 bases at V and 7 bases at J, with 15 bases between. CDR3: CASSYREWRQPQHF. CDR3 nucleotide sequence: TGTGCCAGTAGTTACAGGGAATGGAGGCAGCCCCAGCATTTT.